One sample yielded the 20 T cell receptor beta chains listed below, sequenced in a study of CD8 T cells in ankylosing spondylitis. Study-wide points: What appeared characteristic of ankylosing spondylitis blood was a TCR beta motif of eight highly homologous variants.

Each CDR3 protein is one row after TCRdb ran MiXCR on the 5' RACE reads. Of under 950,000 distinct CDR3 sequences detected, 15% to 20% appear once; the ten largest clones hold 15% to 20%. These receptors have no identified antigens. The sample comprised blood, either unsorted or a sorted T cell fraction (not recorded which). These receptor sequences come from a male donor with ankylosing spondylitis.

This clonotype was observed a handful of times. The rearrangement uses TRBV3-1 and TRBJ1-2; weak D call: TRBD1 (6 bases). CDR3 length equals 12 residues. Trimming stripped 1 base from V and 8 bases from J, with 8 bases between. Germline V gives CDR1 LGHDT, CDR2 YNNKEL (reference sequence). In DNA form, the CDR3 reads TGTGCCAGCAGCCAAGGGACAGTCGGCTACACCTTC. It is translated as CASSQGTVGYTF.

The chain uses TRBV5-1 and TRBJ2-1, with 7 bases that match TRBD1. This CDR3 spans 16 amino acids. The V gene's germline CDR1 is SGHRS and CDR2 YFSETQ. V was clipped by 3 bases and J by 7 bases; unmatched bases: 13. The chain's CDR3 is CASSSGPSRGQNEQFF. In nucleotides, the CDR3 is TGCGCCAGCAGCTCGGGCCCTAGTAGGGGGCAAAATGAGCAGTTCTTC.

Only a few counts were recorded for this clonotype. The chain has TRBV3-1 and TRBJ2-1; tentative D call: TRBD2 (5 bases). V dropped 4 bases and J dropped 4 bases, with 11 bases sitting between them. Germline V gene lookup returns CDR1 LGHDT and CDR2 YNNKEL (reference sequence). This CDR3 is built from 14 residues. The CDR3 loop reads CASSRLGEYNEQFF. The DNA of the CDR3 is TGTGCCAGCAGCCGCCTGGGAGAGTACAATGAGCAGTTCTTC.

The chain links TRBV27 to TRBJ2-1; D gene unclear. This CDR3 is 13 amino acids long. The V end was cut by 3 bases, the J end by 5 bases, with 8 bases between. The germline V gene encodes CDR1 MNHEY and CDR2 SMNVEV (reference sequence). The CDR3 region has the DNA TGTGCCAGCAGTTTGATCGCCAACAATGAGCAGTTCTTC. Encoded protein: CASSLIANNEQFF.

CDR3 in amino acids: CASSYLGRSGANVLTF. CDR3 DNA: TGTGCCAGCAGTTACCTCGGCCGCTCTGGGGCCAACGTCCTGACTTTC. The rearrangement uses TRBV6-5 and TRBJ2-6; D unresolved. CDR1 is MNHEY, CDR2 SVGAGI, per germline. Trimming pared 2 bases from V and 0 bases from J, leaving 8 bases between. The CDR3 sequence is 16 residues long.

This clonotype has a handful of counts. Compared with germline, one end of the junction differs, possibly owing to a read error. The chain links TRBV19 to TRBJ1-4; possibly TRBD1 for D (6 bases). This CDR3 spans 12 amino acids. CDR1 is LNHDA, CDR2 SQIVND, per germline (reference sequence). CDR3 region: CASSIGGQRLAF. The CDR3 DNA reads as TGTGCCAGTAGTATAGGGGGACAAAGACTCGCGTTT.

This clonotype has just a few counts. This chain uses TRBV7-9 with TRBJ2-3; D may correspond to TRBD1 or TRBD2 (5 bases each). V lost 8 bases, J lost 4 bases, and 13 bases lay in between. Germline V gene data show CDR1 as SEHNR and CDR2 as FQNEAQ (reference sequence). This CDR3 has 13 amino acids. CDR3 residues: CASGGPVSDTQYF. CDR3 DNA sequence: TGTGCCAGCGGGGGACCAGTGTCAGATACGCAGTATTTT.

This clonotype came up a few times. J is TRBJ1-5 and V is TRBV10-2, with D possibly matching TRBD1 (6 bases). Trimming cost V 3 bases and J 7 bases, with 13 bases left between them. Per germline, CDR1 WSHSY and CDR2 SAAADI. CDR3 size: 14 residues. As DNA, the CDR3 is TGCGCCAGCAGTGATGGGGGGGCGGGACAGCCCCAGCATTTT. This gives the protein CASSDGGAGQPQHF.

This chain connects TRBV7-8 to TRBJ1-5; the match to TRBD1 covers 7 bases. The CDR3 sequence is 16 residues long. J gave up 4 bases and V 5 bases, and 11 bases lay outside the gene matches. Looked up from germline, CDR1 is SGHVS and CDR2 is FQNEAQ. CDR3 bases: TGTGCCAGCAGCCCATCCAGGGGGGGTGCGAATCAGCCCCAGCATTTT. It yields the protein CASSPSRGGANQPQHF. Supplemented by reference TRBV7-8 and TRBJ1-5, the full variable domain reads GAGVSQSPRYKVAKRGQDVALRCDPISGHVSLFWYQQALGQGPEFLTYFQNEAQLDKSGLPSDRFFAERPEGSVSTLKIQRTQQEDSAVYLCASSPSRGGANQPQHFGDGTRLSIL.

The rearrangement joins TRBV27 to TRBJ2-1; 10 nucleotides agree with TRBD2. V was clipped by 10 bases and J by 4 bases; unmatched bases: 19. The CDR3 is made up of 18 amino acids. Germline assignment: CDR1 MNHEY and CDR2 SMNVEV (reference sequence). The DNA of the CDR3 is TGTGCCACCAGCTCCAAATCCTCGACTAGCGGGCAATACAATGAGCAGTTCTTC. The encoded protein is CATSSKSSTSGQYNEQFF.

The J gene is TRBJ1-5, the V gene TRBV6-7; D uncertain. TRBV6-7 is recorded as an ORF, its role being uncertain. This CDR3 spans 13 amino acids. The germline V and J ends were trimmed by 5 bases and 1 base, with 6 bases remaining between them. The CDR3 region has the DNA TGTGCCAGCAGTGATTCCAGCAATCAGCCCCAGCATTTT. Protein sequence: CASSDSSNQPQHF.

This chain joins TRBV20-1 and TRBJ2-2; D is perhaps TRBD2 (6 bases). The V end lost 5 bases, the J end lost 8 bases, and 21 bases lay between the germline ends. The CDR3 is 15 residues long. Germline V gene sequence: CDR1 DFQATT, CDR2 SNEGSKA (reference sequence). This CDR3 reads CSAPERVGERGELFF. In nucleotides, the CDR3 is TGCAGTGCTCCGGAGCGGGTGGGGGAACGAGGGGAGCTGTTTTTT.

The genes are TRBV20-1 and TRBJ1-5; TRBD1 agrees at 10 bases. With V trimmed by 0 bases and J by 6 bases, 8 bases remained unmatched. The CDR3 has 16 amino acids. CDR1 DFQATT and CDR2 SNEGSKA come from the germline V gene (reference sequence). Here the CDR3 reads CSARDGTGAPGQPQHF. Here the CDR3 DNA reads TGCAGTGCTAGAGATGGGACAGGGGCTCCTGGTCAGCCCCAGCATTTT.

This clonotype was seen a handful of times. The rearrangement uses TRBV11-2 and TRBJ2-3, with 7 bases fitting TRBD2. The CDR3 is 16 amino acids. Germline V lookup: CDR1 SGHAT, CDR2 FQNNGV. The V and J ends lost 7 bases and 3 bases, in that order; junction bases with no gene match: 13. CDR3 bases: TGTGCCAGCACCCAGCTGGTAGCGGGTCGAACAGATACGCAGTATTTT. Its protein product is CASTQLVAGRTDTQYF. The full variable domain, rest sourced from reference TRBV11-2 and TRBJ2-3, is EAGVAQSPRYKIIEKRQSVAFWCNPISGHATLYWYQQILGQGPKLLIQFQNNGVVDDSQLPKDRFSAERLKGVDSTLKIQPAKLEDSAVYLCASTQLVAGRTDTQYFGPGTRLTVL.

The chain is built from TRBV20-1 and TRBJ2-1, with 7 bases lining up with TRBD2. Trimming at V came to 0 bases and at J to 7 bases, leaving 6 bases not matched to a gene. Per the germline V gene, CDR1 is DFQATT and CDR2 is SNEGSKA (reference sequence). The CDR3 has 14 amino acids. For the CDR3, the DNA is TGCAGTGCTAGAGATCATGGACTAGGGAATGAGCAGTTCTTC. Translation: CSARDHGLGNEQFF.

This clonotype came up a few times. This chain links TRBV9 with TRBJ2-3; unclear D gene. Per germline, CDR1 SGDLS and CDR2 YYNGEE. The V end lost 2 bases, the J end lost 2 bases, and 6 bases lay between the germline ends. The CDR3 runs 13 residues. Written as DNA, the CDR3 is TGTGCCAGCAGCGTTTCCCCCACAGATACGCAGTATTTT. Translated, it gives CASSVSPTDTQYF. Full variable domain (remainder filled in from reference TRBV9 and TRBJ2-3): DSGVTQTPKHLITATGQRVTLRCSPRSGDLSVYWYQQSLDQGLQFLIQYYNGEERAKGNILERFSAQQFPDLHSELNLSSLELGDSALYFCASSVSPTDTQYFGPGTRLTVL.

This clonotype occurred a few times. The chain links TRBV29-1 to TRBJ2-7, with 7 bases matching TRBD2. V shed 1 base, J shed 2 bases, and the junction held 5 bases outside the gene matches. The germline V gene has CDR1 SQVTM and CDR2 ANQGSEA. CDR3 size: 14 residues. This chain's CDR3 is CSVEASGGTYEQYF. In nucleotides, the CDR3 is TGCAGCGTTGAAGCTAGCGGCGGAACCTACGAGCAGTACTTC.

This clonotype was observed a handful of times. The J gene is TRBJ2-1, the V gene TRBV7-3, with 8 bases fitting TRBD2. Unmatched junction bases numbered 5, after V lost 4 bases and J lost 3 bases. CDR3 size: 15 residues. Germline V gene data show CDR1 as SGHTA and CDR2 as FQGTGA. CDR3 sequence reads: CASSSTGTSYNEQFF. For the CDR3, the DNA is TGTGCCAGCAGCTCCACCGGGACTAGCTACAATGAGCAGTTCTTC.

This clonotype has a count of ten or more. The V gene is TRBV10-3, the J gene TRBJ1-4; D remains ambiguous. Germline CDR1 reads ENHRY; CDR2 reads SYGVKD. Trimming pared 8 bases from V and 6 bases from J, leaving 13 bases between. There are 13 residues in the CDR3. CDR3 coding DNA: TGTGCCATCCAACCCCGGACGGATGAAAAACTGTTTTTT. This gives the protein CAIQPRTDEKLFF.

The V call is TRBV4-2, the J call TRBJ1-1, with a tentative D call TRBD1 (5 bases). This CDR3 is 14 amino acids long. The V end lost 0 bases, the J end lost 5 bases, and 10 bases lay between the germline ends. Germline V gene data show CDR1 as LGHNA and CDR2 as YNFKEQ. CDR3 bases: TGTGCCAGCAGCCAAGATTGGGGGGGGACTGAAGCTTTCTTT. Its protein is CASSQDWGGTEAFF.